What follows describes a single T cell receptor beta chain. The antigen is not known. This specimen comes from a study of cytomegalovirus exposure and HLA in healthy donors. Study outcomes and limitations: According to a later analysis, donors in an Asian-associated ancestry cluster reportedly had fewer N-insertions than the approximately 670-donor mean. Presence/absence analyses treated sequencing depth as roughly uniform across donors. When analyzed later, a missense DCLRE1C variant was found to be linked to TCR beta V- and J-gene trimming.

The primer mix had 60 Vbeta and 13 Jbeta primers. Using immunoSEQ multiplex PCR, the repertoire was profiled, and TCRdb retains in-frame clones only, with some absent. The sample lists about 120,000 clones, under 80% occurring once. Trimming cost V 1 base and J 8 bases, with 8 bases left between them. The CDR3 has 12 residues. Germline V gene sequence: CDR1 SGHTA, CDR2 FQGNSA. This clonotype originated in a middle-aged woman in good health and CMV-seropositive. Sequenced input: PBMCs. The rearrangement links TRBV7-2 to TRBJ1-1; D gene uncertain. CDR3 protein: CASSLGLSEAFF. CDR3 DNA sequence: TGTGCCAGCAGCTTAGGTTTGTCGGAAGCTTTCTTT.